This entry concerns a single TCR beta chain. Its antigen is undetermined. The record originates from a study of radiation and T cells in renal cell carcinoma. Time point meaning: blood 4 weeks post-SBRT, at nephrectomy. Indicated treatment: 15 Gy SBRT to primary tumor, nephrectomy 4 weeks later. Nephrectomy followed 15 Gy stereotactic body radiation by 4 weeks. Serial blood draws occurred at baseline and 2 and 4 weeks post-SBRT. The patient's renal cell carcinoma had clear cell pathology. TCRdb's copy holds only in-frame clones and misses some; the assay was immunoSEQ multiplex PCR. Of tens of thousands of clones listed, roughly 80% are singletons. Study results and limitations: From baseline, blood top tumor clonotypes peaked at 2 weeks post-radiation.

Germline V gene data show CDR1 as MNHEY and CDR2 as SVGAGI. This CDR3 has 13 residues. Trimming took off 5 bases at V and 3 bases at J, with 10 bases between the two ends. Sequences were derived from blood, sampled from a patient whose treatment included radiotherapy and nephrectomy. The receptor was isolated from a man aged 55 to 70 with renal cell carcinoma. The chain uses TRBV6-5 and TRBJ1-1; no reliable D call. The DNA of the CDR3 is TGTGCCAGCAGTCTTACAAGACACACTGAAGCTTTCTTT. Protein product: CASSLTRHTEAFF.